Shown below are 13 T cell receptor beta chains from a single sample sequenced in a study of T cell changes during pregnancy in multiple sclerosis. Sequencing used immunoSEQ multiplex PCR; TCRdb keeps in-frame clones, though not all of them. The sample records just under 40,000 clones, over 75% being singletons. This specimen was CD4+ T cells from peripheral blood mononuclear cells, taken in the first trimester of pregnancy. The receptors stem from a female donor in good health, enrolled as a control in a pregnancy study.

The chain has TRBV18 and TRBJ2-1; TRBD1 agrees at 7 bases. The germline V gene has CDR1 KGHSH and CDR2 LQKENI. V shed 6 bases, J shed 6 bases, and the junction held 5 bases outside the gene matches. This CDR3 has 13 residues. The CDR3 is CASSPNRGNEQFF. CDR3 nucleotides: TGTGCCAGCTCGCCTAACAGGGGCAATGAGCAGTTCTTC.

The rearrangement links TRBV6-1 to TRBJ1-3; D call uncertain. Germline V gene data show CDR1 as MNHNS and CDR2 as SASEGT. This CDR3 comprises 16 residues. The germline V and J ends were trimmed by 1 base and 0 bases, with 10 bases remaining between them. The CDR3 reads CASSEGQAISGNTIYF. CDR3 coding DNA: TGTGCCAGCAGTGAAGGGCAGGCAATCTCTGGAAACACCATATATTTT.

The V and J genes are TRBV7-8 and TRBJ2-7; 9 positions agree with TRBD1. The CDR3 sequence is 16 residues long. Germline V gene sequence: CDR1 SGHVS, CDR2 FQNEAQ. Losses at the gene ends were 6 bases for V and 6 bases for J; bases not matched to a gene: 15. This chain's CDR3 is CASSYDPRTGVGEQYF. As DNA, the CDR3 is TGTGCCAGCAGTTATGATCCGCGGACAGGGGTAGGCGAGCAGTACTTC. The full variable domain, its missing parts supplied by reference TRBV7-8 and TRBJ2-7, is GAGVSQSPRYKVAKRGQDVALRCDPISGHVSLFWYQQALGQGPEFLTYFQNEAQLDKSGLPSDRFFAERPEGSVSTLKIQRTQQEDSAVYLCASSYDPRTGVGEQYFGPGTRLTVT.

This chain connects TRBV6-5 to TRBJ1-2, with TRBD1 matching 8 bases. V shed 6 bases and J 4 bases; nucleotides not matched to a gene: 4. The CDR3 runs to 13 residues. CDR1 is MNHEY and CDR2 is SVGAGI in the germline V gene. The CDR3: CASRDRASYGYTF. As DNA, the CDR3 is TGTGCCAGCAGGGACAGGGCGAGCTATGGCTACACCTTC.

The J gene is TRBJ2-1, the V gene TRBV4-1; 9 bases fit TRBD1. Germline V CDR1 and CDR2: MGHRA, YSYEKL. The CDR3 extends over 16 amino acids. J was trimmed by 6 bases and V by 5 bases; bases with no gene match: 11. CDR3 amino acids: CASSFLPGQGGNEQFF. The CDR3 DNA is TGCGCCAGCAGCTTTTTGCCGGGACAGGGAGGCAATGAGCAGTTCTTC.

This chain connects TRBV28 to TRBJ1-1; D may be TRBD1 (5 bases). V lost 3 bases to trimming and J lost 7 bases, with 6 bases between them. CDR3 length: 11 amino acids. Germline V gives CDR1 MDHEN, CDR2 SYDVKM. CDR3 nucleotides: TGTGCCAGCAGTTTGGGACTTGAAGCTTTCTTT. Translating gives CASSLGLEAFF.

The chain carries TRBV11-3 and TRBJ1-1; 7 positions match TRBD1. V shed 5 bases, J shed 7 bases, and the junction held 7 bases outside the gene matches. This CDR3 spans 13 amino acids. The germline gives CDR1 SGHNT, CDR2 YENEEA. CDR3 loop: CASSLGRGFEAFF. In DNA form, the CDR3 reads TGTGCCAGCAGCCTCGGCAGGGGGTTTGAAGCTTTCTTT.

The CDR3 protein is CASSLSSAGGELFF. CDR3 coding DNA: TGCGCCAGCAGCTTGAGCTCGGCAGGGGGGGAGCTGTTTTTT. The chain joins TRBV5-1 to TRBJ2-2; D might be TRBD1 (5 bases). The V and J ends lost 1 base and 8 bases respectively, with 12 bases between them. The CDR3 contains 14 residues. The germline CDR1 and CDR2 sequences are SGHRS and YFSETQ.

The chain carries TRBV7-6 and TRBJ1-4; unclear D gene. The germline CDR1 and CDR2 sequences are SGHVS and FNYEAQ. The CDR3 runs 14 residues. Trimming left V 4 bases short and J 4 bases short, with 10 bases between. Here the CDR3 DNA reads TGTGCCAGCAGCTCTTTAGTTATTAATGAAAAACTGTTTTTT. The encoded protein is CASSSLVINEKLFF.

V and J are TRBV7-8 and TRBJ2-5; the match to TRBD2 covers 8 bases. The V and J ends lost 5 bases and 1 base, in that order; junction bases with no gene match: 9. Germline CDR1 reads SGHVS; CDR2 reads FQNEAQ. CDR3 length: 16 residues. In DNA form, the CDR3 reads TGTGCCAGCAGCCCCCATCGCGGGGGGCTCCAAGAGACCCAGTACTTC. It is translated as CASSPHRGGLQETQYF.

The rearrangement links TRBV7-8 to TRBJ2-3; D is unclear. This CDR3 region has 16 residues. Germline V lookup: CDR1 SGHVS, CDR2 FQNEAQ. V was cut by 5 bases and J by 1 base, with 16 bases left in between. The CDR3 DNA follows: TGTGCCAGCAGCCCTCACGTTGGGCAGCGCACAGATACGCAGTATTTT. It encodes CASSPHVGQRTDTQYF. The whole variable domain, filled in from reference TRBV7-8 and TRBJ2-3, reads GAGVSQSPRYKVAKRGQDVALRCDPISGHVSLFWYQQALGQGPEFLTYFQNEAQLDKSGLPSDRFFAERPEGSVSTLKIQRTQQEDSAVYLCASSPHVGQRTDTQYFGPGTRLTVL.

The chain joins TRBV28 to TRBJ2-1; tentatively, D is TRBD2 (6 bases). The CDR3 spans 11 residues. Trimming stripped 3 bases from V and 12 bases from J, with 9 bases between. The germline V gene encodes CDR1 MDHEN and CDR2 SYDVKM. CDR3 region: CASSLEGRQFF. The CDR3 DNA reads as TGTGCCAGCAGTTTGGAGGGTAGGCAGTTCTTC. Looking up the rest from reference TRBV28 and TRBJ2-1 gives the full variable domain: DVKVTQSSRYLVKRTGEKVFLECVQDMDHENMFWYRQDPGLGLRLIYFSYDVKMKEKGDIPEGYSVSREKKERFSLILESASTNQTSMYLCASSLEGRQFFGPGTRLTVL.

This rearrangement joins TRBV5-1 to TRBJ2-3, with 10 bases fitting TRBD2. The length of the CDR3 is 16 residues. CDR1 and CDR2 from the germline V gene are SGHRS and YFSETQ. Trimming took 2 bases from V and 3 from J; bases not matched to a gene: 6. The CDR3 coding sequence is TGCGCCAGCAGCTTTGGGCCTAGCGGGGGAACAGATACGCAGTATTTT. Protein product: CASSFGPSGGTDTQYF. The full variable domain, rest sourced from reference TRBV5-1 and TRBJ2-3, is KAGVTQTPRYLIKTRGQQVTLSCSPISGHRSVSWYQQTPGQGLQFLFEYFSETQRNKGNFPGRFSGRQFSNSRSEMNVSTLELGDSALYLCASSFGPSGGTDTQYFGPGTRLTVL.